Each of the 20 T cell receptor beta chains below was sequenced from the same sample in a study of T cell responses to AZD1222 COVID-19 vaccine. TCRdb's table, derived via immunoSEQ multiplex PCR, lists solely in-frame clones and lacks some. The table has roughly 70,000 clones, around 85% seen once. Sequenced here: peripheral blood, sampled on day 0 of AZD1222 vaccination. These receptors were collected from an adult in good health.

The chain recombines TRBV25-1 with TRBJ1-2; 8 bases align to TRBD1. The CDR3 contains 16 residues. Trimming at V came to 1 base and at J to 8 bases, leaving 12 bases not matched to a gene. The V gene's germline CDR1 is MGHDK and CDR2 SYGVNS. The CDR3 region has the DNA TGTGCCAGCAGTGAATTTGAAGTCGGACAGGGTCGGGGCTACACCTTC. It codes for CASSEFEVGQGRGYTF.

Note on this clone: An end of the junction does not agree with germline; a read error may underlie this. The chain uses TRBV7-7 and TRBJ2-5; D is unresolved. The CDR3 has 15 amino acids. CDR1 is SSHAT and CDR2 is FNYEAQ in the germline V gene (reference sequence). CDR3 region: CASSLGPYLQETQYF. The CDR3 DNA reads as TGTGCTAGCAGCTTAGGCCCTTACCTCCAAGAGACCCAGTACTTC.

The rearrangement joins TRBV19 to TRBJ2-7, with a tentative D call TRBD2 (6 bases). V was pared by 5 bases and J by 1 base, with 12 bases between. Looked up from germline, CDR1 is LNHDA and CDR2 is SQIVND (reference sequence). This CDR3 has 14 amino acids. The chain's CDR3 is CASSVGSGSYEQYF. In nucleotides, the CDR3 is TGTGCCAGTAGTGTGGGGAGCGGGTCCTACGAGCAGTACTTC.

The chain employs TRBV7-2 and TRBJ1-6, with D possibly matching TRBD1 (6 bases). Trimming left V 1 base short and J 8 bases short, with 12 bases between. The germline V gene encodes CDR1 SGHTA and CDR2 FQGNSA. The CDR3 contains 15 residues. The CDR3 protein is CASSLGSNRDSPLHF. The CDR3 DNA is TGTGCCAGCAGCTTAGGTAGCAACAGGGATTCACCCCTCCACTTT.

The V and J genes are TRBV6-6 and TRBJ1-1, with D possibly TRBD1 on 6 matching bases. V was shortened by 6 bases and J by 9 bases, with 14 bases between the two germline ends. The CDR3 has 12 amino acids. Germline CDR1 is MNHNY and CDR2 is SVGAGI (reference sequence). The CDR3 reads CASSPPGGQAFF. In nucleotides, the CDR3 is TGTGCCAGCAGCCCCCCGGGGGGGCAAGCTTTCTTT.

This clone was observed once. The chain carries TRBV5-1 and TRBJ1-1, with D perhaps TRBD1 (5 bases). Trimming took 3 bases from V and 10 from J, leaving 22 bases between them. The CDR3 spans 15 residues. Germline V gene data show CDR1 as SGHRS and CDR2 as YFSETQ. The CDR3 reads CASSSSGAPTEGAFF. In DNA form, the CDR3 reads TGCGCCAGCAGCTCATCCGGGGCTCCTACCGAGGGAGCTTTCTTT.

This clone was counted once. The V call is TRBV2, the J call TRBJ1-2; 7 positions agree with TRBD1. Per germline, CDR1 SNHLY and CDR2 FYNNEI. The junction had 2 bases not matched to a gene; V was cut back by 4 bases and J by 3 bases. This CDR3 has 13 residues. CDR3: CASSGQGHYGYTF. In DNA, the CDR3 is TGTGCCAGCAGTGGACAGGGCCACTATGGCTACACCTTC.

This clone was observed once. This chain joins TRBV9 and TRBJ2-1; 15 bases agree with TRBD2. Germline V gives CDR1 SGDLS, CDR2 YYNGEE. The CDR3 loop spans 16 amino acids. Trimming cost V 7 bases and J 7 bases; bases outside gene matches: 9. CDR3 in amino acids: CASARTSGGAWNEQFF. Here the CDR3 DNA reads TGTGCCAGCGCCAGGACTAGCGGGGGGGCGTGGAATGAGCAGTTCTTC.

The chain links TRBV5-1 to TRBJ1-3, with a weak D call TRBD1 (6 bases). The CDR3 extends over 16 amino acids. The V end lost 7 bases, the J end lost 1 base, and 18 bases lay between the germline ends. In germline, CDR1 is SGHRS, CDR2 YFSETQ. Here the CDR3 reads CASRLLPGESGNTIYF. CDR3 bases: TGCGCCAGCCGGCTCCTTCCAGGGGAATCTGGAAACACCATATATTTT.

Written as DNA, the CDR3 is TGTGCCACCAAAGACGCAATCTACGAGCAGTACTTC. Its protein product is CATKDAIYEQYF. The chain employs TRBV10-3 and TRBJ2-7; no definite D call. V was clipped by 10 bases and J by 3 bases, with 13 bases between them. From germline, CDR1 is ENHRY and CDR2 SYGVKD. The CDR3 totals 12 residues.

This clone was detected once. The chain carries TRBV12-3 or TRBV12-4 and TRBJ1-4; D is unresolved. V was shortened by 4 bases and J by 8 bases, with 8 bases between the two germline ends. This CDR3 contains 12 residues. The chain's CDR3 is CASSWGWEKLFF. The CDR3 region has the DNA TGTGCCAGCAGTTGGGGTTGGGAAAAACTGTTTTTT.

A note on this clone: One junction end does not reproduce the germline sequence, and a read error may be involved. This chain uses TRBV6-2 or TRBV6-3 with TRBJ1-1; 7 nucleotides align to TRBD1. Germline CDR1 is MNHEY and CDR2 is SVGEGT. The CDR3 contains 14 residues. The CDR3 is CASTYGTANTEAFF. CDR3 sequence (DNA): TGTGCCAGCACTTACGGGACAGCAAACACTGAAGCTTTCTTT.

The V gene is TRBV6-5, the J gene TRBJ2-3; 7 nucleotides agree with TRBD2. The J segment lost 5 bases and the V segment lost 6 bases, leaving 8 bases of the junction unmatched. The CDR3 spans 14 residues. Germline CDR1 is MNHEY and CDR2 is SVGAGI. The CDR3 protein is CASRGEGTGDTQYF. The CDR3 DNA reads TGTGCCAGCAGGGGGGAGGGGACGGGAGATACGCAGTATTTT.

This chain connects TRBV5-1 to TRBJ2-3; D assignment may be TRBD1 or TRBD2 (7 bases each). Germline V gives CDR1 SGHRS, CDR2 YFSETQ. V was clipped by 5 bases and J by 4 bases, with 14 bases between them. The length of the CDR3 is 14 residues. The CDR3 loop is CASRTGTTADTQYF. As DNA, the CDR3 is TGCGCCAGCAGGACAGGGACTACGGCAGATACGCAGTATTTT.

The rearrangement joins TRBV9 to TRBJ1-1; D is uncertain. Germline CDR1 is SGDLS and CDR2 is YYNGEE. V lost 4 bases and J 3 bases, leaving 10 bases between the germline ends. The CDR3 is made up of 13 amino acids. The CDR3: CASSPQGYTEAFF. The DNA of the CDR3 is TGTGCCAGCAGCCCACAAGGGTACACTGAAGCTTTCTTT.

The CDR3 DNA reads as TGTGCCAGCAGCCTTGGGGGGGATTGGCGAGCTTTCTTT. Encoded protein: CASSLGGDWRAFF. V is TRBV7-8 and J is TRBJ1-1; perhaps TRBD1 as D (5 bases). Germline V gives CDR1 SGHVS, CDR2 FQNEAQ. Trimming removed 5 bases at V and 10 bases at J, with 17 bases between. The CDR3 length is 13 residues.

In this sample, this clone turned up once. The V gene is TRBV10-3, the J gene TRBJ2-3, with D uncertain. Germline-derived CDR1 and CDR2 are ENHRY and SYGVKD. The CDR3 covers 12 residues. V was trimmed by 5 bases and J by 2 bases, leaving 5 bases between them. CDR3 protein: CAISTLTDTQYF. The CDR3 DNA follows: TGTGCCATCAGTACACTCACAGATACGCAGTATTTT.

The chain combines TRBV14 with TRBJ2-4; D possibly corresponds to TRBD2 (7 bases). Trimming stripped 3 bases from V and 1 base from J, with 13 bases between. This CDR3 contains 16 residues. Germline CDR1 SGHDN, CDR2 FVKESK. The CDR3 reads CASSQWGGTAKNIQYF. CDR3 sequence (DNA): TGTGCCAGCAGCCAGTGGGGGGGCACGGCCAAAAACATTCAGTACTTC. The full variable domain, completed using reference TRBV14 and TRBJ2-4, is EAGVTQFPSHSVIEKGQTVTLRCDPISGHDNLYWYRRVMGKEIKFLLHFVKESKQDESGMPNNRFLAERTGGTYSTLKVQPAELEDSGVYFCASSQWGGTAKNIQYFGAGTRLSVL.

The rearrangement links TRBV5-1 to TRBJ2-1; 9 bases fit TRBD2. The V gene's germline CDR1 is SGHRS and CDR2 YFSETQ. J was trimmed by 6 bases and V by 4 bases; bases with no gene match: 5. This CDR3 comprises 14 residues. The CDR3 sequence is CASSDTSGFNEQFF. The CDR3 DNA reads TGCGCCAGCAGCGATACTAGCGGGTTCAATGAGCAGTTCTTC.

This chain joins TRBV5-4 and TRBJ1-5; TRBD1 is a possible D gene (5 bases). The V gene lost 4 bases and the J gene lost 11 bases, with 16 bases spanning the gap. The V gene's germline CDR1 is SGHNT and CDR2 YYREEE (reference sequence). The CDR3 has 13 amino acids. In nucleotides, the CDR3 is TGTGCCAGCAGCATGCAGGGATCTAGGACCCAGCATTTT. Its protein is CASSMQGSRTQHF.